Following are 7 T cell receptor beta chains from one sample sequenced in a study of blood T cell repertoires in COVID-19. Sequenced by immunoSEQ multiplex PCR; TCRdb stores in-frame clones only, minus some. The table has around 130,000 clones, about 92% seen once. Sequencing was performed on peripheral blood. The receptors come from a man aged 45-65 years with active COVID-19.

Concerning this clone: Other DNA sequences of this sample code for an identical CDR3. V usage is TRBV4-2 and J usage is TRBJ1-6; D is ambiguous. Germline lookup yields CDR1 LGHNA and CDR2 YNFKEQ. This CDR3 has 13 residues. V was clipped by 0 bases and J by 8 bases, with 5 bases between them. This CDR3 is CASSQDRDSPLHF. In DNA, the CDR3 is TGTGCCAGCAGCCAAGATCGGGATTCACCCCTCCACTTT.

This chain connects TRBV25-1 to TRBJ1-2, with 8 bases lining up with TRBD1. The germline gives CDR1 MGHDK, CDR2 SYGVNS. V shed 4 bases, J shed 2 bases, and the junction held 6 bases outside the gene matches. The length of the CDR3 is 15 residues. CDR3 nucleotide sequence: TGTGCCAGCAGTGGGCTTCGGACAGGGAACTATGGCTACACCTTC. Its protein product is CASSGLRTGNYGYTF.

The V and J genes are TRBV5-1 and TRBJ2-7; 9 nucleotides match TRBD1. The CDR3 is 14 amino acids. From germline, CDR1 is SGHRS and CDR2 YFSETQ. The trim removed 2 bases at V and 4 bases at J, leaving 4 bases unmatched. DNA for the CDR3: TGCGCCAGCAGCTTCCGGGACAGGGATTACGAGCAGTACTTC. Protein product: CASSFRDRDYEQYF.

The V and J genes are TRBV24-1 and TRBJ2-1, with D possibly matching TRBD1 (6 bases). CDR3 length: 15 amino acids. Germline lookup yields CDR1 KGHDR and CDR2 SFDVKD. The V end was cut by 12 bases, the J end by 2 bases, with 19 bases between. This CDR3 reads CASALGQPPYNEQFF. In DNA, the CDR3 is TGTGCCTCCGCCCTCGGACAGCCCCCCTACAATGAGCAGTTCTTC.

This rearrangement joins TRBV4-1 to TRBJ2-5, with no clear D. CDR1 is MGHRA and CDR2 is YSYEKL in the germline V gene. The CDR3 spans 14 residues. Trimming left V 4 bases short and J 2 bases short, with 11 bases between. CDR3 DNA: TGCGCCAGCAGCCGAGAACCGACTCAAGAGACCCAGTACTTC. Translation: CASSREPTQETQYF.

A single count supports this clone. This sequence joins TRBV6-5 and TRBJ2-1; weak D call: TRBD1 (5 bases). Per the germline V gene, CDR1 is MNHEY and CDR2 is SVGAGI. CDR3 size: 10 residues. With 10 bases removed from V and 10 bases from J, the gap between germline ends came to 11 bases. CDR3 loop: CAMQGGEQFF. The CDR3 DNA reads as TGTGCCATGCAGGGCGGCGAGCAGTTCTTC.

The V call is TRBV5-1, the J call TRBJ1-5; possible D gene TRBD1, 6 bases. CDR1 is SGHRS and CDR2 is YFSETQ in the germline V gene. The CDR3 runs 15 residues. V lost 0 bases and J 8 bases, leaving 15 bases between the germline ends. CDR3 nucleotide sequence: TGCGCCAGCAGCTTGGGGGGCGGTGAGGGGGAGCCCCAGCATTTT. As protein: CASSLGGGEGEPQHF.